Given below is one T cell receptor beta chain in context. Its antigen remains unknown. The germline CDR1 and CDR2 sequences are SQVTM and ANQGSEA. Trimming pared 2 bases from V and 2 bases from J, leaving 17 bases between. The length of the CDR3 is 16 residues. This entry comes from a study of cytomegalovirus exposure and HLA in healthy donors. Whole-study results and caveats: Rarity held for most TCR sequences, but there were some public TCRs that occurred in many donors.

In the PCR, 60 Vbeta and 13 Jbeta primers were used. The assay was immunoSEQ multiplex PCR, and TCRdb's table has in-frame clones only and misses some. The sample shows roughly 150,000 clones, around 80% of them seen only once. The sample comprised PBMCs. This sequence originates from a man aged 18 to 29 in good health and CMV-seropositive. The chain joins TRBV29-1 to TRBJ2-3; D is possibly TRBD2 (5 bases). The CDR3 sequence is CSVEPRRGLVTDTQYF. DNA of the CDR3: TGCAGCGTTGAACCCCGCAGAGGGTTGGTCACAGATACGCAGTATTTT.